These T cell receptor beta chains were read from a single sample in a study of cytomegalovirus exposure and HLA in healthy donors. The method was immunoSEQ multiplex PCR; TCRdb's version includes in-frame clones alone and lacks a portion of them. Of some 52,000 clones listed, approximately 73% are singletons. The sample was PBMCs. All receptors come from a young man in good health and CMV-seronegative. CDR3s include the opening cysteine and the closing phenylalanine or tryptophan. A D gene is named only where the DNA matches it firmly. Rows give clone size only sometimes, using once, few, many, or a class for an expanded clone.

CDR3 | DNA | size | J | D | V
CASSLRRGAAGLYEQYF | TGTGCCAGCAGCTTGCGCCGTGGGGCTGCGGGGCTCTACGAGCAGTACTTC | . | TRBJ2-7 | . | TRBV7-6
CAWSGGSGDTEAFF | TGTGCCTGGAGTGGGGGGTCAGGGGACACTGAAGCTTTCTTT | . | TRBJ1-1 | . | TRBV30
CASSFSGRASSDEQYF | TGTGCCAGCAGCTTTAGCGGGAGGGCCTCCAGTGACGAGCAGTACTTC | . | TRBJ2-7 | TRBD2 | TRBV5-4
CASSPRQGRRTEAFF | TGTGCCAGCAGCCCAAGACAGGGGAGGAGGACTGAAGCTTTCTTT | . | TRBJ1-1 | TRBD1 | TRBV28
CASSLGQGRQPQHF | TGTGCCAGCAGCTTGGGACAGGGAAGACAGCCCCAGCATTTT | . | TRBJ1-5 | TRBD1 | TRBV5-6
CASSFPRSARTEAFF | TGTGCCAGCAGTTTCCCTCGGTCGGCTAGGACTGAAGCTTTCTTT | . | TRBJ1-1 | . | TRBV28
CASSTTSGPYEQYF | TGTGCCAGCAGCACGACTAGCGGCCCCTACGAGCAGTACTTC | . | TRBJ2-7 | TRBD2 | TRBV5-4
CASSPTGTSGSVYNEQFF | TGCGCCAGCAGCCCAACCGGGACTAGCGGGAGTGTCTACAATGAGCAGTTCTTC | . | TRBJ2-1 | TRBD2 | TRBV5-1
CASSPGQGIQETQYF | TGCGCCAGCAGCCCGGGACAGGGAATACAAGAGACCCAGTACTTC | . | TRBJ2-5 | TRBD1 | TRBV4-1
CATKDRVRTDTQYF | TGTGCCACCAAGGACAGGGTTCGCACAGATACGCAGTATTTT | . | TRBJ2-3 | TRBD1 | TRBV19
CATSIRVNSPLHF | TGTGCCACCAGCATCAGGGTTAATTCACCCCTCCACTTT | once | TRBJ1-6 | . | TRBV15
CAIALAGGNTIYF | TGTGCCATTGCCCTCGCGGGTGGAAACACCATATATTTT | . | TRBJ1-3 | . | TRBV10-3
CASSSAGSGLRFEQFF | TGTGCCAGCAGCTCAGCCGGATCAGGACTTAGGTTTGAGCAGTTCTTC | . | TRBJ2-1 | . | TRBV7-8
CSVGRGTTDTQYF | TGCAGCGTTGGTAGGGGAACCACAGATACGCAGTATTTT | . | TRBJ2-3 | . | TRBV29-1
CAISESATLRGQGSF | TGTGCCATCAGTGAGTCGGCTACTTTGAGAGGACAGGGTAGCTTT | . | TRBJ1-6 | TRBD1 | TRBV10-3
CSGGFDYGYTF | TGCAGCGGAGGTTTTGACTATGGCTACACCTTC | . | TRBJ1-2 | . | TRBV29-1
CSVAYTEAFF | TGCAGCGTTGCCTACACTGAAGCTTTCTTT | . | TRBJ1-1 | . | TRBV29-1
CASSERTQNTEAFF | TGCGCCAGCAGTGAAAGGACACAGAACACTGAAGCTTTCTTT | few | TRBJ1-1 | . | TRBV10-2
CASSLAGENGYTF | TGTGCCAGCAGCTTGGCAGGGGAGAATGGCTACACCTTC | . | TRBJ1-2 | . | TRBV5-4
CASSIGQGGHNEQFF | TGTGCCAGCAGCATTGGACAGGGGGGGCACAATGAGCAGTTCTTC | few | TRBJ2-1 | TRBD1 | TRBV7-9
CASTRTTNTGELFF | TGTGCCAGCACCCGGACTACGAACACCGGGGAGCTGTTTTTT | once | TRBJ2-2 | . | TRBV25-1
CASSLAREGHGYTF | TGCGCCAGCAGCTTGGCCAGGGAGGGCCATGGCTACACCTTC | . | TRBJ1-2 | . | TRBV5-1
CASSLIMGGGAGYTF | TGTGCCAGCAGCTTAATAATGGGGGGAGGGGCTGGCTACACCTTC | . | TRBJ1-2 | . | TRBV11-2
CSANRGEAFF | TGCAGTGCTAACAGGGGCGAAGCTTTCTTT | . | TRBJ1-1 | TRBD1 | TRBV20-1
CASSLGQGGDTQYF | TGTGCCAGCAGCTTGGGCCAGGGGGGAGATACGCAGTATTTT | . | TRBJ2-3 | . | TRBV5-4
CATQQGPVQPQHF | TGTGCCACCCAACAGGGGCCCGTTCAACCCCAGCATTTT | . | TRBJ1-5 | TRBD1 | TRBV27
CATSRVGQGDQPQHF | TGTGCCACCAGCAGAGTCGGCCAGGGCGATCAGCCCCAGCATTTT | . | TRBJ1-5 | . | TRBV15
CASRGGLTNEKLFF | TGCGCCAGCCGAGGGGGTCTTACTAATGAAAAACTGTTTTTT | . | TRBJ1-4 | . | TRBV10-2